These T cell receptor beta chains were read from a single sample in a study of T cell repertoires in cytomegalovirus infection. TCRdb itself ran the reads through MiXCR, one entry per CDR3 protein. The table lists approximately 320,000 distinct CDR3 sequences, around a tenth of them singletons. The sequenced material came from PBMCs. The receptor source for this set is a human donor in good health (CMV status not recorded). Some clones in this sample may be carry-over from other donors' samples. CDR3s include the opening cysteine and the closing phenylalanine or tryptophan. The order of the fields is V gene, clone size, J gene, D gene, CDR3 DNA, CDR3 protein. D genes are given only for firm matches. Clone size is shown for a subset of rows, as once, few, many or a class of expanded clone.

V: TRBV7-2; size: many; J: TRBJ1-2; D: NA; DNA: TGTGCCAGCAGCTTAGCTCCCTTGGGGCCAGGTGGCTACACCTTC; CDR3: CASSLAPLGPGGYTF
V: TRBV5-1; size: few; J: TRBJ2-2; D: TRBD2; DNA: TGCGCCAGCAGCCGGTCTGGCGGGAGCTTGGACGGGGAGCTGTTTTTT; CDR3: CASSRSGGSLDGELFF
V: TRBV4-3; size: few; J: TRBJ1-2; D: NA; DNA: TGCGCCAGCAGCCAAATAGAGGCAGGCTATGGCTACACCTTC; CDR3: CASSQIEAGYGYTF
V: TRBV7-2; size: many; J: TRBJ2-3; D: NA; DNA: TGTGCCAGCAGCCCCGGGCAGCGGGACACGGGTACGCAGTATTTT; CDR3: CASSPGQRDTGTQYF
V: TRBV24-1; size: many; J: TRBJ2-1; D: TRBD1; DNA: TGTGCCACCAGTGATTACCCGGGACAGGGGTCCTACAATGAGCAGTTCTTC; CDR3: CATSDYPGQGSYNEQFF
V: TRBV7-9; size: NA; J: TRBJ2-5; D: NA; DNA: TGTGCCAGCAGCGTCAACAGGGTGGAGACCCAGTACTTC; CDR3: CASSVNRVETQYF
V: TRBV11-1; size: few; J: TRBJ2-1; D: NA; DNA: TGTGCCAGCAGCGGGGGGGGCGAACTCTCCTACAATGAGCAGTTCTTC; CDR3: CASSGGGELSYNEQFF
V: TRBV6-2/TRBV6-3; size: few; J: TRBJ1-6; D: NA; DNA: TGTGCCAGCAGACGCCTTCTACTAACAGGGATAAATTCACCCCTCCACTTT; CDR3: CASRRLLLTGINSPLHF
V: TRBV14; size: NA; J: TRBJ2-3; D: NA; DNA: TGTGCCAGCAGCCAGGGGGCTAGATCAGATACGCAGTATTTT; CDR3: CASSQGARSDTQYF
V: TRBV7-8; size: NA; J: TRBJ2-4; D: NA; DNA: TGTGCCAGCAGCCCCCCACAGGTGCTACCACTAGCCAAAAACATTCAGTACTTC; CDR3: CASSPPQVLPLAKNIQYF
V: TRBV12-3/TRBV12-4; size: few; J: TRBJ1-5; D: NA; DNA: TGTGCCAGCAGTTTATCAGGAGCGAGCAATCAGCCCCAGCATTTT; CDR3: CASSLSGASNQPQHF
V: TRBV7-3; size: many; J: TRBJ2-2; D: TRBD2; DNA: TGTGCCAGCAGCTCGGTAGCGGGAGTAACGGGTGACGGGGAGCTGTTTTTT; CDR3: CASSSVAGVTGDGELFF
V: TRBV7-2; size: NA; J: TRBJ2-5; D: TRBD2; DNA: TGTGCCAGTAGTTTTTCCAAGACTAGCACCCAAGAGACCCAGTACTTC; CDR3: CASSFSKTSTQETQYF
V: TRBV7-3; size: few; J: TRBJ2-7; D: TRBD1; DNA: TGTGCCAGCAGCCTCCGGGACAGTCCCATTGACGAGCAGTACTTC; CDR3: CASSLRDSPIDEQYF
V: TRBV10-3; size: NA; J: TRBJ2-2; D: NA; DNA: TGTGCCATCGAGGGCAGCGGTACCGGGGAGCTGTTTTTT; CDR3: CAIEGSGTGELFF
V: TRBV12-3/TRBV12-4; size: NA; J: TRBJ1-1; D: NA; DNA: TGTGCCAGCAGCTCCACTCCCGGTTTTTCTTTCTTT; CDR3: CASSSTPGFSFF
V: TRBV28; size: many; J: TRBJ1-4; D: NA; DNA: TGTGCCAGCAGCGGGACTCCTAATGAAAAACTGTTTTTT; CDR3: CASSGTPNEKLFF
V: TRBV6-2/TRBV6-3; size: once; J: TRBJ1-1; D: NA; DNA: TGTGCCAGCAGGGATGGGATCAGGGAAGCTTTCTTT; CDR3: CASRDGIREAFF
V: TRBV4-2; size: few; J: TRBJ1-4; D: TRBD1; DNA: TGTGCCAGCAGCCAAGGTTTACCGGGACAGGGGGCAACTAATGAAAAACTGTTTTTT; CDR3: CASSQGLPGQGATNEKLFF
V: TRBV7-2; size: many; J: TRBJ2-1; D: NA; DNA: TGTGCCAGCAGCTCTCCGACAGGGAGGTGGTCGGGTGAGTTCTTC; CDR3: CASSSPTGRWSGEFF
V: TRBV6-2/TRBV6-3; size: many; J: TRBJ2-7; D: NA; DNA: TGTGCCAGCAGTTATGGAAGAAACCACGAGCAGTACTTC; CDR3: CASSYGRNHEQYF
V: TRBV19; size: NA; J: TRBJ2-6; D: NA; DNA: TGTGCCAGTAGTATGGGTAGGGGCAGGGGAGCAACTGGGGCCAACGTCCTGACTTTC; CDR3: CASSMGRGRGATGANVLTF
V: TRBV11-1; size: many; J: TRBJ2-1; D: TRBD2; DNA: TGTGCCAGCAGCTTAGCGTTACTAGCGGGTTACAATGAGCAGTTCTTC; CDR3: CASSLALLAGYNEQFF
V: TRBV28; size: many; J: TRBJ2-1; D: TRBD2; DNA: TGTGCCACCGAGCGGGAGGGCCATAGCAATGAGCAGTTCTTC; CDR3: CATEREGHSNEQFF
V: TRBV4-2; size: many; J: TRBJ1-1; D: TRBD1; DNA: TGTGCCAGCAGCCAGCTATCTTTACAGGGGATGACTTTCTTT; CDR3: CASSQLSLQGMTFF
V: TRBV6-2/TRBV6-3; size: NA; J: TRBJ2-4; D: TRBD1; DNA: TGTGCCAGCCAGACAGGGACCAAAAACATTCAGTACTTC; CDR3: CASQTGTKNIQYF
V: TRBV7-6; size: few; J: TRBJ1-2; D: NA; DNA: TGTGCCAGCAGCCGGGATGAAGGCTATGGCTACACCTTC; CDR3: CASSRDEGYGYTF
V: TRBV7-9; size: few; J: TRBJ2-1; D: TRBD2; DNA: TGTGCCAGCAGCGCAATAGGGACTATGTTGAAGCACAATGAGCAGTTCTTC; CDR3: CASSAIGTMLKHNEQFF
V: TRBV7-2; size: many; J: TRBJ1-1; D: NA; DNA: TGTGCCAGCAGCTTAGTAGGGGAGACTGAAGCTTTCTTT; CDR3: CASSLVGETEAFF
V: TRBV12-3/TRBV12-4; size: NA; J: TRBJ2-3; D: TRBD2; DNA: TGTGCCAGCAGCTTTGGCGGGGGGGCCGATACGCAGTATTTT; CDR3: CASSFGGGADTQYF
V: TRBV7-2; size: many; J: TRBJ1-1; D: NA; DNA: TGTGCCAGCTTGGGGGGGGGGAATGAAGCTTTCTTT; CDR3: CASLGGGNEAFF
V: TRBV28; size: many; J: TRBJ1-2; D: TRBD1; DNA: TGTGCCAGCAGTTTATCTTCGAGGGGGCGCGGCTATGGCTACACCTTC; CDR3: CASSLSSRGRGYGYTF
V: TRBV14; size: few; J: TRBJ1-2; D: NA; DNA: TGTGCCAGCAGCCAAGAATCGTGGGCCTATGGCTACACCTTC; CDR3: CASSQESWAYGYTF
V: TRBV6-6; size: NA; J: TRBJ2-5; D: NA; DNA: TGTGCCAGCAGTTACTCGATAAAAGAGACCCAGTACTTC; CDR3: CASSYSIKETQYF
V: TRBV14; size: NA; J: TRBJ2-4; D: NA; DNA: TGTGCCAGCAGCCAAGAAGGACCTACTCCCGGGGCCAACATTCAGTACTTC; CDR3: CASSQEGPTPGANIQYF
V: TRBV10-2; size: many; J: TRBJ1-1; D: NA; DNA: TGCGCCAGCAGTGAGTCGACAGGCCCAGCTTTCTTT; CDR3: CASSESTGPAFF
V: TRBV7-2; size: NA; J: TRBJ1-2; D: TRBD1; DNA: TGTGCCAGCAGCTTAAGGAAGGGACAGACTGGCCGGGGCTACACCTTC; CDR3: CASSLRKGQTGRGYTF